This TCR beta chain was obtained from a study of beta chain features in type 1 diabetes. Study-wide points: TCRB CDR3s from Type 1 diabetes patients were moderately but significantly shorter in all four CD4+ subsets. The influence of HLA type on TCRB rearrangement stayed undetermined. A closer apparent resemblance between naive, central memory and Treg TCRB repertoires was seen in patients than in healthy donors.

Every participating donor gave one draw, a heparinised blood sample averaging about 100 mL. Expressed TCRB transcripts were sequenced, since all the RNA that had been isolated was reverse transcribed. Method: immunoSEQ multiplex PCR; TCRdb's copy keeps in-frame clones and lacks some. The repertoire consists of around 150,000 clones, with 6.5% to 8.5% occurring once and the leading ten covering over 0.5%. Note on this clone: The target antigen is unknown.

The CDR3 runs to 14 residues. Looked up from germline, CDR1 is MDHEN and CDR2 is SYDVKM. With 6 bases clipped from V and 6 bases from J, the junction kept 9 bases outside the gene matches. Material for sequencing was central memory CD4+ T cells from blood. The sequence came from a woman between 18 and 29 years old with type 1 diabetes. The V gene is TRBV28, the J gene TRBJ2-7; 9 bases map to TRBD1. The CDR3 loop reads CASRPRGQGGEQYF. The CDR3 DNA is TGTGCCAGCAGACCCAGGGGACAGGGAGGCGAGCAGTACTTC. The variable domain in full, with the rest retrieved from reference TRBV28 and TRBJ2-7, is DVKVTQSSRYLVKRTGEKVFLECVQDMDHENMFWYRQDPGLGLRLIYFSYDVKMKEKGDIPEGYSVSREKKERFSLILESASTNQTSMYLCASRPRGQGGEQYFGPGTRLTVT.